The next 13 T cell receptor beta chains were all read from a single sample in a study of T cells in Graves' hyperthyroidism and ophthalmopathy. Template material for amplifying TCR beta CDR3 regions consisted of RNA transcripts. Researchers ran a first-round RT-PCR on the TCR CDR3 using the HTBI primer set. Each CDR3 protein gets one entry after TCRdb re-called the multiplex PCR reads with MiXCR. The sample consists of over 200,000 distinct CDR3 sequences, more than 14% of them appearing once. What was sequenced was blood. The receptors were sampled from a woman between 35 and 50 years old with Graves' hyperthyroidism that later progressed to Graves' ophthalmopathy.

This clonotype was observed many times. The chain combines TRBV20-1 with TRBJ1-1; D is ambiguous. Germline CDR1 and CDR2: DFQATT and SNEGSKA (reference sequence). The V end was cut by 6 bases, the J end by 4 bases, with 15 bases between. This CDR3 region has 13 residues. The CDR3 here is CSARAHWSTEAFF. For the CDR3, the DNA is TGCAGTGCAAGGGCCCACTGGAGCACTGAAGCTTTCTTT.

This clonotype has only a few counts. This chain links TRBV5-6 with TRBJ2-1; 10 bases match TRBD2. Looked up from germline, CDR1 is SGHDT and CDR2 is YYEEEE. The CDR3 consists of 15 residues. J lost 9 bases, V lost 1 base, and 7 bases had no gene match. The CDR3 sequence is CASSLFLAGVGEQFF. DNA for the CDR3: TGTGCCAGCAGCTTGTTTCTAGCGGGAGTTGGTGAGCAGTTCTTC.

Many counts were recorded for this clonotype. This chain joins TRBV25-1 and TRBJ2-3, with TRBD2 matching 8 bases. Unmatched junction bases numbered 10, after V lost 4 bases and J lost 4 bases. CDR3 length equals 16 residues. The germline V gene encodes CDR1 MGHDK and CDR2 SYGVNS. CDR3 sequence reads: CASSVHSSGYSDTQYF. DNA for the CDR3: TGTGCCAGCAGTGTCCACTCTAGCGGGTACTCAGATACGCAGTATTTT. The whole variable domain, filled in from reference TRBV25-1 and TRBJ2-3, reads EADIYQTPRYLVIGTGKKITLECSQTMGHDKMYWYQQDPGMELHLIHYSYGVNSTEKGDLSSESTVSRIRTEHFPLTLESARPSHTSQYLCASSVHSSGYSDTQYFGPGTRLTVL.

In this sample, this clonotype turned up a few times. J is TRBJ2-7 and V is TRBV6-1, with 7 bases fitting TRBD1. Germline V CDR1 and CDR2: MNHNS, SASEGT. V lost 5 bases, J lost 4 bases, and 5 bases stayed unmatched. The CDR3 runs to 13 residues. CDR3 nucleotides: TGTGCCAGCAGTACCGGACAGGATTACGAGCAGTACTTC. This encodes CASSTGQDYEQYF.

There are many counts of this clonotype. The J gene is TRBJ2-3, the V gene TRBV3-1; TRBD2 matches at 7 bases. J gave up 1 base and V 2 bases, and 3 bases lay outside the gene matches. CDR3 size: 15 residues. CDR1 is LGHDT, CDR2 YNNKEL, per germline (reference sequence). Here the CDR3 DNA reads TGTGCCAGCAGCCAATTCGCGGGAGGCACAGATACGCAGTATTTT. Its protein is CASSQFAGGTDTQYF.

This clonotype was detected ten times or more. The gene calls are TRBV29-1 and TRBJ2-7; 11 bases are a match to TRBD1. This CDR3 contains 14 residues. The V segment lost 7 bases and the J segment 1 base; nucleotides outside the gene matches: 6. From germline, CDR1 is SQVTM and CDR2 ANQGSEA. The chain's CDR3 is CSARGTGGSYEQYF. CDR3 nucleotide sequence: TGCAGCGCTCGGGGGACAGGGGGATCCTACGAGCAGTACTTC.

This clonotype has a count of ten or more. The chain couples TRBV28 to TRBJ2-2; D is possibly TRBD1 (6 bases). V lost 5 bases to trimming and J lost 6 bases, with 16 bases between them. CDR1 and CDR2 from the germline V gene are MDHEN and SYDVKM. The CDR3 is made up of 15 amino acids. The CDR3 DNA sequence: TGTGCCAGCAGTCTCGACAGGTTCACGCCCGGGGAGCTGTTTTTT. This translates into CASSLDRFTPGELFF.

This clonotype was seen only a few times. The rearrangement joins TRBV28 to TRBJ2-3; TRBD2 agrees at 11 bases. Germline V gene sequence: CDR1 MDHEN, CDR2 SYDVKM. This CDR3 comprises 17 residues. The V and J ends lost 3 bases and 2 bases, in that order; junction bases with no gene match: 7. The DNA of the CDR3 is TGTGCCAGCAGTTTTGGAGTAGCGGGAGGGATCACAGATACGCAGTATTTT. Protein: CASSFGVAGGITDTQYF.

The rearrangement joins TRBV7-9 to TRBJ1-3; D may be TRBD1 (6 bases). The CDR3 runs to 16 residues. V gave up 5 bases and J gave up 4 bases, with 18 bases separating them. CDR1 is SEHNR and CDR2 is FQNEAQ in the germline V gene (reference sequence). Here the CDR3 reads CASSQQGGFGGNTIYF. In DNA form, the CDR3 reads TGTGCCAGCAGCCAACAGGGAGGGTTTGGCGGAAACACCATATATTTT.

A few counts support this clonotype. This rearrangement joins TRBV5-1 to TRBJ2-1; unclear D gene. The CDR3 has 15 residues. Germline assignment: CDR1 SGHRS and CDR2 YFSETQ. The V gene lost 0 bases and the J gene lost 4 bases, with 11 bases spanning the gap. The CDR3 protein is CASSLEPWVYNEQFF. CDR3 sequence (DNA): TGCGCCAGCAGCTTGGAACCTTGGGTGTACAATGAGCAGTTCTTC.

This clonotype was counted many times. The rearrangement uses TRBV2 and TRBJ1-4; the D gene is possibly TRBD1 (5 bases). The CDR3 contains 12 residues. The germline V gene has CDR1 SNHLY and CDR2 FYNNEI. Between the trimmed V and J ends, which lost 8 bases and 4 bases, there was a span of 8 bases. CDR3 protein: CASGASNEKLFF. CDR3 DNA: TGTGCCAGCGGGGCGAGTAATGAAAAACTGTTTTTT.

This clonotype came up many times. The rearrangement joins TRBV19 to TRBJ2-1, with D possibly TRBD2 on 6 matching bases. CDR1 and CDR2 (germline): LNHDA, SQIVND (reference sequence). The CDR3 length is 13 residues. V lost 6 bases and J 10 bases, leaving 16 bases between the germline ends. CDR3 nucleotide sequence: TGTGCCAGTAGCCTCGGGACTTTAAGGGAGCAGTTCTTC. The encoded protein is CASSLGTLREQFF. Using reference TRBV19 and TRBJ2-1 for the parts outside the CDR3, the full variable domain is DGGITQSPKYLFRKEGQNVTLSCEQNLNHDAMYWYRQDPGQGLRLIYYSQIVNDFQKGDIAEGYSVSREKKESFPLTVTSAQKNPTAFYLCASSLGTLREQFFGPGTRLTVL.

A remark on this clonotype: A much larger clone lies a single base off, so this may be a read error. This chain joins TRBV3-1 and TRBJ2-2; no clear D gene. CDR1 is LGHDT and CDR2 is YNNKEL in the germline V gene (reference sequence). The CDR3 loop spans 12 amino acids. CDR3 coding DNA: TGTGGCAGCAGCCAAGGTCGGGGGGAGCTGTTTTTT. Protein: CGSSQGRGELFF.